Listed below are T cell receptor beta chains from one sample, sequenced in a study of blood T cells in healthy people across ages. MiXCR, run by TCRdb on the 5' RACE reads, gives a single entry per CDR3 protein. The repertoire holds more than 900,000 distinct CDR3 sequences, with around 25% as singletons. This same sample was also taken into another study, of T cells of mothers and their children.

What was sequenced was blood. The receptors were gathered from a girl aged 2 to 10 in good health. CDR3s include the opening cysteine and the closing phenylalanine or tryptophan.

v_call,cdr3_length,j_call,cdr3_aa
TRBV5-1,15,NA,CASSSGLAGFNEQFF
TRBV2,13,TRBJ2-5,CATQRTIQETQYF
TRBV14,16,TRBJ2-2,CASSLMGQGMTGELFF
TRBV20-1,16,TRBJ2-1,CSARTLAGVMYNEQFF
TRBV12-3/TRBV12-4,17,TRBJ2-6,CASSRTDSTSGANVLTF
TRBV29-1,13,TRBJ1-1,CSVGQRMNTEAFF
TRBV27,15,TRBJ1-1,CASSLYGVIGTEAFF
TRBV4-1,14,NA,CASSPGLRLYEQFF
TRBV7-9,11,TRBJ1-4,CASSLTQGLFF
TRBV6-1,16,TRBJ2-7,CASSPLAGGLAYEQYF
TRBV9,14,TRBJ1-5,CASSGGTANQPQHF